Each of the 10 T cell receptor beta chains below was sequenced from the same sample in a study of identical twins. Using its own MiXCR run on the 5' RACE reads, TCRdb lists one record per CDR3 protein. The sample records 400,000 to 550,000 distinct CDR3 sequences, roughly an eighth being singletons. The same sample was also used in a study of yellow fever vaccine responses in identical twins.

The sample comprised CD4+ T cells sorted from blood. Every receptor here comes from a woman aged 18-30 years in good health.

CDR3 protein: CASSLQGWTEAFF. In nucleotides, the CDR3 is TGTGCCAGCAGTTTACAGGGATGGACTGAAGCTTTCTTT. This sequence joins TRBV27 and TRBJ1-1; a possible D gene is TRBD1 (5 bases). Trimming left V 2 bases short and J 5 bases short, with 9 bases between. Per the germline V gene, CDR1 is MNHEY and CDR2 is SMNVEV (reference sequence). The CDR3 totals 13 residues.

This clonotype was detected a few times. V usage is TRBV13 and J usage is TRBJ2-7, with 14 bases that match TRBD2. Germline CDR1 PRHDT, CDR2 FYEKMQ (reference sequence). The junction had 7 bases not matched to a gene; V was cut back by 3 bases and J by 3 bases. This CDR3 is 17 amino acids long. The CDR3 loop is CASSLAAGTSGSYEQYF. CDR3 DNA sequence: TGTGCCAGCAGCTTGGCGGCCGGGACTAGCGGGAGCTACGAGCAGTACTTC. Combining the CDR3 with reference TRBV13 and TRBJ2-7 gives the whole variable domain AAGVIQSPRHLIKEKRETATLKCYPIPRHDTVYWYQQGPGQDPQFLISFYEKMQSDKGSIPDRFSAQQFSDYHSELNMSSLELGDSALYFCASSLAAGTSGSYEQYFGPGTRLTVT.

CDR3 sequence: CSVVGLAGEGADTDTQYF. The CDR3 nucleotides are TGCAGCGTTGTGGGACTAGCGGGAGAGGGAGCGGATACAGATACGCAGTATTTT. The chain carries TRBV29-1 and TRBJ2-3, with 14 bases matching TRBD2. Per germline, CDR1 SQVTM and CDR2 ANQGSEA. Trimming removed 4 bases from V and 3 bases from J; junction bases left unmatched: 12. The CDR3 consists of 18 residues.

This chain connects TRBV9 to TRBJ2-1, with no clear D. The length of the CDR3 is 13 residues. Germline CDR1 reads SGDLS; CDR2 reads YYNGEE. V shed 0 bases and J shed 7 bases, with 8 bases lying between them. CDR3 DNA sequence: TGTGCCAGCAGCGTAGCTGATCTGAATGAGCAGTTCTTC. It is translated as CASSVADLNEQFF.

This clonotype was picked up a small number of times. This sequence joins TRBV12-3 or TRBV12-4 and TRBJ2-7, with D hard to call. This CDR3 contains 11 residues. V lost 2 bases and J lost 7, with 6 bases in between. The CDR3 region has the DNA TGTGCCAGCAGTTTAAGGCGGGAGCAGTACTTC. It specifies CASSLRREQYF.

This clonotype was recorded a few times. This sequence joins TRBV6-1 and TRBJ1-2, with D possibly matching TRBD1 (6 bases). The CDR3 is 13 amino acids. The germline CDR1 and CDR2 sequences are MNHNS and SASEGT. V lost 6 bases and J 0 bases, leaving 8 bases between the germline ends. CDR3 sequence: CASRGAANYGYTF. The CDR3 coding sequence is TGTGCCAGCAGGGGGGCGGCTAACTATGGCTACACCTTC.

The sample holds many counts of this clonotype. The V call is TRBV7-2, the J call TRBJ2-3; D ambiguous. In germline, CDR1 is SGHTA, CDR2 FQGNSA. Deletions cut 5 bases from V and 2 bases from J, with 5 bases between. CDR3 size: 12 residues. CDR3 residues: CASSPATDTQYF. In DNA form, the CDR3 reads TGTGCCAGCAGCCCAGCCACAGATACGCAGTATTTT.

Regarding this clonotype: A much larger clone lies a single base off, so this may be a read error. The CDR3 does not close with the conserved phenylalanine or tryptophan, likely indicating a read error. J is TRBJ2-5 and V is TRBV7-8; 7 bases align to TRBD2. V lost 4 bases, J lost 3 bases, and 5 bases stayed unmatched. Germline assignment: CDR1 SGHVS and CDR2 FQNEAQ. This CDR3 is 14 amino acids long. The CDR3 DNA reads as TGTGCCAGCAGCTCGACTAGCTGGAAAGAGACCCAGTACTAC. Translating it yields CASSSTSWKETQYY.

This clonotype was picked up a small number of times. The rearrangement uses TRBV24-1 and TRBJ2-5, with a tentative D call TRBD1 (6 bases). The germline V and J ends were trimmed by 3 bases and 4 bases, with 14 bases remaining between them. Germline V gene lookup returns CDR1 KGHDR and CDR2 SFDVKD. This CDR3 has 15 residues. The CDR3 nucleotides read TGTGCCACCAGTGATCTGAGATTGGGGGCAGAGACCCAGTACTTC. As protein: CATSDLRLGAETQYF.

The rearrangement joins TRBV6-5 to TRBJ2-7; D is undetermined. Germline CDR1 is MNHEY and CDR2 is SVGAGI. Trimming shortened V by 10 bases and J by 3 bases, and 10 bases separated the two germline ends. The CDR3 consists of 11 residues. CDR3 bases: TGTGCCATCAATACCGGCTACGAGCAGTACTTC. As protein: CAINTGYEQYF.